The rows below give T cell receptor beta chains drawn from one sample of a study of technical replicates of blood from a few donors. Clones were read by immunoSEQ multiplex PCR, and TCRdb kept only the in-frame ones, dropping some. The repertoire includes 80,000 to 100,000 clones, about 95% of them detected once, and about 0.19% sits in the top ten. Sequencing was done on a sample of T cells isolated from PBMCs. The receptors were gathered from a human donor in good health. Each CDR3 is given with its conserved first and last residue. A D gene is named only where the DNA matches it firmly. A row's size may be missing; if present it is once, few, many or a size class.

CDR3 DNA: TGCGCCAGCACCGAATCCCCAGAGGCAGAGTGGGACACTGAAGCTTTCTTT
CDR3 protein: CASTESPEAEWDTEAFF
J gene: TRBJ1-1
CDR3 length: 17
V gene: TRBV4-1
clone size: NA
D gene: NA

CDR3 DNA: TGTGCCAGCAGCTTCCGGGGTTTGAGCTACACCTTC
CDR3 protein: CASSFRGLSYTF
J gene: TRBJ1-2
CDR3 length: 12
V gene: TRBV11-1
clone size: NA
D gene: NA

CDR3 DNA: TGTGCCAGCAGCCCCCCATGGGAAGCGGAGCGGTACAATGAGCAGTTCTTC
CDR3 protein: CASSPPWEAERYNEQFF
J gene: TRBJ2-1
CDR3 length: 17
V gene: TRBV2
clone size: NA
D gene: NA

CDR3 DNA: TGTGCCAGCAGAAGGACAGGGGCCGAAAAACTGTTTTTT
CDR3 protein: CASRRTGAEKLFF
J gene: TRBJ1-4
CDR3 length: 13
V gene: TRBV6-5
clone size: few
D gene: TRBD1

CDR3 DNA: TGTGCCAGCAGTGAAGCGCAGGGGGCTAATCAGCCCCAGCATTTT
CDR3 protein: CASSEAQGANQPQHF
J gene: TRBJ1-5
CDR3 length: 15
V gene: TRBV2
clone size: NA
D gene: TRBD1

CDR3 DNA: TGTGCCATCAGTGAGTCAGTACAGGGCAACTACAATGAGCAGTTCTTC
CDR3 protein: CAISESVQGNYNEQFF
J gene: TRBJ2-1
CDR3 length: 16
V gene: TRBV10-3
clone size: few
D gene: NA

CDR3 DNA: TGTGCCAGTAGTATTGGTCGACAGGGCGATCCCCAGCATTTT
CDR3 protein: CASSIGRQGDPQHF
J gene: TRBJ1-5
CDR3 length: 14
V gene: TRBV19
clone size: NA
D gene: TRBD1

CDR3 DNA: TGTGCCAGCATAACAGATTACAATGAGCAGTTCTTC
CDR3 protein: CASITDYNEQFF
J gene: TRBJ2-1
CDR3 length: 12
V gene: TRBV28
clone size: NA
D gene: NA

CDR3 DNA: TGTGCCAGCAGCTACCTAACCGGACAGGGCTATGGCTACACCTTC
CDR3 protein: CASSYLTGQGYGYTF
J gene: TRBJ1-2
CDR3 length: 15
V gene: TRBV5-5
clone size: NA
D gene: TRBD1

CDR3 DNA: TGTGCCAGCAGCTTGAACAGGGGGGATGATCAGCCCCAGCATTTT
CDR3 protein: CASSLNRGDDQPQHF
J gene: TRBJ1-5
CDR3 length: 15
V gene: TRBV5-8
clone size: few
D gene: TRBD1

CDR3 DNA: TGTGCCAGCAGTGAATTTACTAGCGGGAGACCTTACGAGCAGTACTTC
CDR3 protein: CASSEFTSGRPYEQYF
J gene: TRBJ2-7
CDR3 length: 16
V gene: TRBV25-1
clone size: NA
D gene: TRBD2

CDR3 DNA: TGTGCCAGCAGGGTCAGTGTACGCCATGGCTACACCTTC
CDR3 protein: CASRVSVRHGYTF
J gene: TRBJ1-2
CDR3 length: 13
V gene: TRBV6-5
clone size: NA
D gene: NA

CDR3 DNA: TGTGCCAGCAGCTTGGGAGTACGGATGAATGAGCAGTTCTTC
CDR3 protein: CASSLGVRMNEQFF
J gene: TRBJ2-1
CDR3 length: 14
V gene: TRBV7-9
clone size: NA
D gene: NA

CDR3 DNA: TGTGCCAGCAGTCTGGGACTAGCGGGAGTTCTCTACAATGAGCAGTTCTTC
CDR3 protein: CASSLGLAGVLYNEQFF
J gene: TRBJ2-1
CDR3 length: 17
V gene: TRBV28
clone size: NA
D gene: TRBD2

CDR3 DNA: TGTGCCATCAGTGAGTCCGGACAGGGAGCCTACGAGCAGTACTTC
CDR3 protein: CAISESGQGAYEQYF
J gene: TRBJ2-7
CDR3 length: 15
V gene: TRBV10-3
clone size: NA
D gene: TRBD1

CDR3 DNA: TGTGCCAGCAGCCAAGAAACGGGCCCTAGCTATGAGCAGTTCTTC
CDR3 protein: CASSQETGPSYEQFF
J gene: TRBJ2-1
CDR3 length: 15
V gene: TRBV14
clone size: NA
D gene: NA

CDR3 DNA: TGTGCCAGCACCTCGGACAGGGGCAATCAGCCCCAGCATTTT
CDR3 protein: CASTSDRGNQPQHF
J gene: TRBJ1-5
CDR3 length: 14
V gene: TRBV6-1
clone size: NA
D gene: TRBD1

CDR3 DNA: TGTGCCAGCAGCTTGGGGGGCGCGAGGGGGGGCACCGGGGAGCTGTTTTTT
CDR3 protein: CASSLGGARGGTGELFF
J gene: TRBJ2-2
CDR3 length: 17
V gene: TRBV5-4
clone size: NA
D gene: NA

CDR3 DNA: TGCGCCAGCAGCTTCTCGAGAGACACTGAAGCTTTCTTT
CDR3 protein: CASSFSRDTEAFF
J gene: TRBJ1-1
CDR3 length: 13
V gene: TRBV5-1
clone size: few
D gene: NA

CDR3 DNA: TGTGCCAGCAGCCAAAGTGGGAGGACCCAGTACTTC
CDR3 protein: CASSQSGRTQYF
J gene: TRBJ2-5
CDR3 length: 12
V gene: TRBV14
clone size: NA
D gene: NA

CDR3 DNA: TGTGCCAGCAGCTTGGTCCCTCTAGCGGGAGGAGATACGCAGTATTTT
CDR3 protein: CASSLVPLAGGDTQYF
J gene: TRBJ2-3
CDR3 length: 16
V gene: TRBV7-6
clone size: NA
D gene: TRBD2

CDR3 DNA: TGTGCCAGCAGCCCCCGGGAGAACACCGGGGAGCTGTTTTTT
CDR3 protein: CASSPRENTGELFF
J gene: TRBJ2-2
CDR3 length: 14
V gene: TRBV7-3
clone size: NA
D gene: NA

CDR3 DNA: TGCGCCAGCAGCCTGGACATAACCAACAAACCCTCCTACGAGCAGTACTTC
CDR3 protein: CASSLDITNKPSYEQYF
J gene: TRBJ2-7
CDR3 length: 17
V gene: TRBV5-1
clone size: NA
D gene: NA

CDR3 DNA: TGTGCCAGCAGCGGCCCGACAGGGAGCACAGATACGCAGTATTTT
CDR3 protein: CASSGPTGSTDTQYF
J gene: TRBJ2-3
CDR3 length: 15
V gene: TRBV9
clone size: NA
D gene: TRBD1

CDR3 DNA: TGTGCCATCAGTGAGTCGACAGGGGGACAGCCCCAGCATTTT
CDR3 protein: CAISESTGGQPQHF
J gene: TRBJ1-5
CDR3 length: 14
V gene: TRBV10-3
clone size: NA
D gene: TRBD1

CDR3 DNA: TGTGCCAGCAGCCAGGGGTACCAAGAGACCCAGTACTTC
CDR3 protein: CASSQGYQETQYF
J gene: TRBJ2-5
CDR3 length: 13
V gene: TRBV13
clone size: NA
D gene: NA

CDR3 DNA: TGTGCCAGTAGTATAGGGGGTTTGAGCGGTTCACCCTACGAGCAGTACTTC
CDR3 protein: CASSIGGLSGSPYEQYF
J gene: TRBJ2-7
CDR3 length: 17
V gene: TRBV19
clone size: NA
D gene: NA

CDR3 DNA: TGTGCCAGCAGGGGGGGACTAGCGGCTTACAATGAGCAGTTCTTC
CDR3 protein: CASRGGLAAYNEQFF
J gene: TRBJ2-1
CDR3 length: 15
V gene: TRBV6-5
clone size: NA
D gene: TRBD2

CDR3 DNA: TGTGCCAGTCGGAGGGGGCAGATGGTTGGCTACACCTTC
CDR3 protein: CASRRGQMVGYTF
J gene: TRBJ1-2
CDR3 length: 13
V gene: TRBV19
clone size: NA
D gene: TRBD1

CDR3 DNA: TGTGCCAGCAGCTCACCTAGCGGGGGAAACTACGAGCAGTACTTC
CDR3 protein: CASSSPSGGNYEQYF
J gene: TRBJ2-7
CDR3 length: 15
V gene: TRBV7-9
clone size: once
D gene: TRBD2

CDR3 DNA: TGTGCCAGCAGTTACGGACAGGTGAACTACGAGCAGTACTTC
CDR3 protein: CASSYGQVNYEQYF
J gene: TRBJ2-7
CDR3 length: 14
V gene: TRBV27
clone size: NA
D gene: TRBD1

CDR3 DNA: TGTGCCAGCAGTCCTCCTTCAGGAAAAAACACTGAAGCTTTCTTT
CDR3 protein: CASSPPSGKNTEAFF
J gene: TRBJ1-1
CDR3 length: 15
V gene: TRBV28
clone size: NA
D gene: NA

CDR3 DNA: TGTGCCAGTAGTATACGGAGGGACTACCAGCTTAATCAGCCCCAGCATTTT
CDR3 protein: CASSIRRDYQLNQPQHF
J gene: TRBJ1-5
CDR3 length: 17
V gene: TRBV19
clone size: NA
D gene: NA

CDR3 DNA: TGTGCCAGCAGCCAGACAGGGCACTCCTACGAGCAGTACTTC
CDR3 protein: CASSQTGHSYEQYF
J gene: TRBJ2-7
CDR3 length: 14
V gene: TRBV7-9
clone size: NA
D gene: TRBD1

CDR3 DNA: TGTGCCAGCAGCCAACAGGCCGCCGGGGAGCTGTTTTTT
CDR3 protein: CASSQQAAGELFF
J gene: TRBJ2-2
CDR3 length: 13
V gene: TRBV7-6
clone size: NA
D gene: NA

CDR3 DNA: TGTGCCAGCAGCTTAGGCGGCACAGATACGCAGTATTTT
CDR3 protein: CASSLGGTDTQYF
J gene: TRBJ2-3
CDR3 length: 13
V gene: TRBV7-8
clone size: NA
D gene: NA

CDR3 DNA: TGTGCCACCAGCAGAGTAGCAGGGTACTACGAGCAGTACTTC
CDR3 protein: CATSRVAGYYEQYF
J gene: TRBJ2-7
CDR3 length: 14
V gene: TRBV15
clone size: NA
D gene: NA

CDR3 DNA: TGCGCCAGCAGCCAAGGGAGGGGACTATCCTTCACCTACAATGAGCAGTTCTTC
CDR3 protein: CASSQGRGLSFTYNEQFF
J gene: TRBJ2-1
CDR3 length: 18
V gene: TRBV4-1
clone size: NA
D gene: TRBD2

CDR3 DNA: TGTGCCAGCAGTACAGCGGGAGCCTTTAAGCAGTTCTTC
CDR3 protein: CASSTAGAFKQFF
J gene: TRBJ2-1
CDR3 length: 13
V gene: TRBV6-1
clone size: NA
D gene: TRBD2

CDR3 DNA: TGTGCCAGCAGCGGGGGGGCTAGCGGGAATTATTACACAGATACGCAGTATTTT
CDR3 protein: CASSGGASGNYYTDTQYF
J gene: TRBJ2-3
CDR3 length: 18
V gene: TRBV5-4
clone size: NA
D gene: TRBD2